What follows is one T cell receptor beta chain and its context. What it binds is unknown. Because the CDR3 is missing its conserved closing phenylalanine or tryptophan, this is likely a read error. The data are from a study of T cell repertoires in cytomegalovirus infection. Study background: Recently identified HLA-C-restricted and well-studied HLA-B-restricted CMV epitopes were used. Public TCR beta signatures provided an indication of both CMV infection and a matching HLA type. Whole-study findings and limits: The ex vivo response showed dominance by HLA-C-restricted CMV-specific TCR beta clonotypes. Frequencies of public TCR beta families were cumulated, and this identified carriers of CMV plus the relevant HLA.

This CDR3 contains 15 residues. Trimming shortened V by 4 bases and J by 2 bases, and 13 bases separated the two germline ends. From germline, CDR1 is SGDLS and CDR2 YYNGEE. One entry per CDR3 protein results from TCRdb running MiXCR on the reads. The sample has tens of thousands of distinct CDR3 sequences, around 18% seen once. This chain uses TRBV9 with TRBJ2-4; no firm D call. The sample in question was CD8+ T cells from cultured PBMCs, obtained from culture after CMV antigen stimulation. This TCR derives from a human donor in good health (CMV status not recorded). Some clones in this sample may be carry-over from other donors' samples. Here the CDR3 reads CASSPHPATKNIQYL. The CDR3 nucleotides are TGTGCCAGCAGCCCCCACCCAGCCACCAAAAACATTCAGTACTTG.